This entry describes one TCR beta chain. Its binding antigen is unknown. Qualities for individual bases were not recorded, and no much larger clone is one base off. Library prep was done by the immunoSEQ multiplex PCR assay. For most patients, genomic DNA was subjected to high-throughput TCR-beta CDR3 sequencing by Adaptive Biotechnologies. The paper's data handling went like this. TCR sequencing data were retrieved from Adaptive's ImmunoSEQ software for about 17 patients, whereas three other patients were processed with MiXCR and VDJtools. CDR3 nucleotide sequences shared by donor and recipient were removed because the origin of these sequences could not be assigned. Alloreactive clones required at least 2-fold expansion over unstimulated cells and minimum CFSE-low frequency of 0.002% (template counts) or 0.001% (read counts). Clones were considered mappable if detected in sequenced pre-transplant spleen, lymph node, or MLR CFSE-low populations of the donor or recipient. The cumulative frequency of alloreactive clones was calculated as a percentage of all sequences, weighted by copy number. As stored in TCRdb, this immuneACCESS dataset retains in-frame rearrangements with V and J assigned. A fraction of the clones does not appear; measured against another copy, unresolved V genes explain less than half of the discrepancy, and the remainder lacks a known reason. V, J and clone size are those of that table, while D and trimming were read from the DNA. Here the sample has some 23,000 clones; approximately 95% occur a single time. The ten most abundant clones make up 0.4% to 0.55% of the sample.

Blood samples were collected up to 4 times in the first month after transplant and then at least monthly when available. CDR1 and CDR2 are read off the germline V gene (reference sequence) as LNHDA and SQIVND. Germline trimming: 2 bases from V, 3 bases from J; junction bases outside gene matches: 0. Counted from cysteine to phenylalanine, this CDR3 has 13 amino acids. Just CDR3 DNA is preserved here, 39 bases in frame from base 1. These data belong to a study of graft-versus-host responses after intestinal transplantation (dated by TCRdb to the early 2020s). Study-level background: Multivisceral, liver-intestinal, or isolated intestinal transplants were received by the recipients. All recipients received anti-thymocyte globulin induction followed by maintenance tacrolimus and steroids for two to four years. Bulk TCR-beta CDR3 sequencing was used to track graft-versus-host and host-versus-graft alloreactive T cell clones in the graft, circulation and bone marrow after intestinal transplantation. Alloreactive clones were identified by sequencing pre-transplant mixed lymphocyte reaction products and comparing them with unstimulated pre-transplant donor and recipient T cells. The cohort enrolled under 25 intestinal transplant recipients including one retransplant, and a few patients lacking pretransplant specimens were excluded. Donor T cell macrochimerism was defined as a peak of at least 4% donor T cells among recipient peripheral blood mononuclear cells. Instead of going to the commercial service, samples from a few later patients were sequenced in-house on an Illumina MiSeq and processed with MiXCR.

What the work shows at the level of the full study, not this receptor alone: Peak levels of circulating GvH clones were associated with declines in HvG clones early after transplant. The relatively low number and heterogeneity of intestinal transplant patients limited the conclusions. GvH clones were detected in recipient bone marrow, and some of these GvH clones were observed earlier in ileal mucosa or blood, consistent with an intestinal mucosal origin. In the allografts of patients with donor T cell macrochimerism, GvH to HvG T cell clonal ratios were high.

The chain is encoded by TRBV19 joined to TRBJ1-1, with 7 bases aligning to TRBD1. This receptor was identified in a human patient who received an intestinal transplant, so some T cells may come from the graft donor. The specimen was PBMCs, collected 156 days after intestinal transplant. The nucleotide sequence reads TGTGCCAGTAGTATAACAGGGGACACTGAAGCTTTCTTT. It translates as CASSITGDTEAFF.